Here is one T cell receptor (beta chain) with its context. Its antigen is not identified. There are 14 residues in the CDR3. The germline CDR1 and CDR2 sequences are LGHDT and YNNKEL (reference sequence). Trimming removed 6 bases at V and 3 bases at J, with 11 bases between. This specimen comes from a study of T cells after yellow fever vaccination. Study-wide results and limits: FACS-sorted repertoires might harbor abundant contaminating clonotypes from the bulk population. CD4 and CD8 compartments shared a small share of clonotypes, likely from convergent recombination. Though it reached lower strength, the secondary response hit its peak faster, day 5 versus 15. Booster samples showed a return of most primary-vaccination clones (roughly 95% CD4, approximately 88% CD8).

TCRdb passed the 5' RACE reads through MiXCR, listing each CDR3 protein once. The data show roughly 150,000 distinct CDR3 sequences, more than 6.5% seen once. The chain has TRBV3-1 and TRBJ2-2; D not certain. The input for sequencing was CD4+ T cells sorted from PBMCs, taken 10 days after the yellow fever booster vaccination. This TCR was recovered from a man aged 25 to 40 who received the YFV17D yellow fever vaccine. The CDR3 loop is CASRTLGHTGELFF. The CDR3 coding sequence is TGTGCCAGCAGGACTCTCGGCCACACCGGGGAGCTGTTTTTT.